The rows below give T cell receptor beta chains drawn from one sample of a study of shared clonotypes between healthy human individuals. Generated by immunoSEQ multiplex PCR, the TCRdb table keeps only in-frame clones and is missing some. The table records roughly 2,000,000 clones, just under 95% of them present only once. The sequencing sample was made of naive CD8+ T cells from PBMCs. Every receptor here comes from a man between 18 and 29 years old in good health. Some clones in this sample may be carry-over from other donors' samples. CDR3s include the opening cysteine and the closing phenylalanine or tryptophan. D genes are given only for firm matches. A row's size may be missing; if present it is once, few, many or a size class.

TRBV28	TRBJ2-7	.	15	.	TGTGCCAGCAGTTTACCAGGGGTTTATACCTACGAGCAGTACTTC	CASSLPGVYTYEQYF
TRBV11-2	TRBJ2-7	.	14	.	TGTGCCAGCAGCTTAGGGGTCGGGGGCTACGAGCAGTACTTC	CASSLGVGGYEQYF
TRBV13	TRBJ2-3	once	13	TRBD1	TGTGCCAGCCGGGACAGAAACACAGATACGCAGTATTTT	CASRDRNTDTQYF
TRBV9	TRBJ2-7	.	13	.	TGTGCCAGCAGCGCCGGGGTTTCCTACGAGCAGTACTTC	CASSAGVSYEQYF
TRBV6-5	TRBJ2-7	.	14	.	TGTGCCAGCAGTTACAATCCCAGGTACGACGAGCAGTACTTC	CASSYNPRYDEQYF
TRBV11-2	TRBJ2-5	.	17	TRBD1	TGTGCCAGCAGCCAAACTAGGGACAGGCAGGACCAAGAGACCCAGTACTTC	CASSQTRDRQDQETQYF
TRBV15	TRBJ2-7	once	18	.	TGTGCCACCAGCAGAGACCGCCCTAGGGCAGCGGTAGCCTACGAGCAGTACTTC	CATSRDRPRAAVAYEQYF
TRBV4-2	TRBJ2-1	.	15	TRBD2	TGTGCCAGCAGCCAAACTAGCGGGTACCGGAGGTGGCAGTTCTTC	CASSQTSGYRRWQFF
TRBV7-9	TRBJ2-4	once	16	.	TGTGCCAGCAGCCACGACTCAATTTGGGACAAAAACATTCAGTACTTC	CASSHDSIWDKNIQYF
TRBV28	TRBJ2-1	.	17	TRBD2	TGTGCCAGCAAAACCTCGGGACTAGCGGGAGGGGTCGGTGAGCAGTTCTTC	CASKTSGLAGGVGEQFF
TRBV9	TRBJ2-5	.	14	.	TGTGCCAGCAGCCCAGGGACGGAACAAGAGACCCAGTACTTC	CASSPGTEQETQYF
TRBV28	TRBJ2-7	.	13	TRBD2	TGTGCCAGCGCGGGACTAGCAGGATCCGAGCAGTACTTC	CASAGLAGSEQYF
TRBV29-1	TRBJ2-1	.	11	.	TGCAGCGTTGTCCTAAAGAATGAGCAGTTCTTC	CSVVLKNEQFF
TRBV27	TRBJ2-7	.	14	TRBD2	TGTGCCAGCAGTTTTGCAGCGGGAGGTTACGAGCAGTACTTC	CASSFAAGGYEQYF
TRBV4-3	TRBJ2-1	.	14	TRBD2	TGCGCCAGCAGCCAAGCCGCTAGCGGCAATGAGCAGTTCTTC	CASSQAASGNEQFF
TRBV7-9	TRBJ2-5	.	16	TRBD2	TGTGCCAGCAGCTCCCCGGCGGGACTAGCGTACGAGACCCAGTACTTC	CASSSPAGLAYETQYF